Listed below are T cell receptor beta chains from one sample, sequenced in a study of chronic HIV infection and antiretroviral therapy. Each CDR3 protein gets one entry after TCRdb re-called the 5' RACE reads with MiXCR. The table lists 30,000 to 45,000 distinct CDR3 sequences, about 7.4% of them singletons. The sample comprised peripheral blood. These receptor sequences come from an adult who had HIV and had not received antiretroviral therapy, or was an uninfected healthy control (not recorded which). Each CDR3 is given with its conserved first and last residue. A D gene is named only where the DNA matches it firmly. Expanded clones get a size class; other rows say once, few or many, or leave the size out.

J | D | V | size | DNA | CDR3
TRBJ2-1 | NA | TRBV29-1 | many | TGCAGCGTTGGGGCGCTTTACAATGAGCAGTTCTTC | CSVGALYNEQFF
TRBJ1-4 | NA | TRBV7-2 | NA | TGTGCCAGCAGCTACGACGATACTAATGAAAAACTGTTTTTT | CASSYDDTNEKLFF
TRBJ2-1 | NA | TRBV28 | many | TGTGCCAGCAGTTTATTATCGCATGGTGAGCAGTTCTTC | CASSLLSHGEQFF
TRBJ2-2 | NA | TRBV3-1 | NA | TGTGCCAGCAGCCGGGTCACCGGGGAGCTGTTTTTT | CASSRVTGELFF
TRBJ1-1 | NA | TRBV2 | NA | TGTGCCAGCAGCAGGGTTTGGAACACTGAAACTTTCTTT | CASSRVWNTETFF
TRBJ2-1 | NA | TRBV28 | many | TGTGCCAGCAGCATGCCAGGGCAATACAATGAGCAGTTCTTC | CASSMPGQYNEQFF
TRBJ2-3 | NA | TRBV11-3 | many | TGTGCCAGCAGCCTACAGGGCACAGATACGCAGTATTTT | CASSLQGTDTQYF
TRBJ2-1 | TRBD2 | TRBV29-1 | many | TGCAGCGTCGGGACTAGCGGTTACAATGAGCAGTTCTTC | CSVGTSGYNEQFF
TRBJ1-4 | NA | TRBV9 | many | TGTGCCAGCAGCCTCCGGGACAAGGATTATAATGAAAAACTGTTTTTT | CASSLRDKDYNEKLFF
TRBJ2-6 | TRBD2 | TRBV28 | NA | TGTGCCAGCAGTTTCGGGGGGGCTGGGTCCAACGTCCTGACTTTC | CASSFGGAGSNVLTF
TRBJ2-3 | TRBD2 | TRBV2 | many | TGTGCCAGCATTATGAGTAGCGGGGGAGATACGCAGTATTTT | CASIMSSGGDTQYF
TRBJ1-5 | NA | TRBV4-2 | many | TGTGCCAGCAGCCAAGAAGGAGGGGGTCGTCCCCAGCATTTT | CASSQEGGGRPQHF
TRBJ1-1 | NA | TRBV29-1 | many | TGCAGCGTTGTAAGAGGCACTGAAGCTTTCTTT | CSVVRGTEAFF
TRBJ2-7 | TRBD2 | TRBV5-1 | few | TGCGCCAGCAGCCTAGGAGCGGGGAGCTCCTACGAGCAGTACTTC | CASSLGAGSSYEQYF
TRBJ1-1 | NA | TRBV24-1 | few | TGTGCCACCAGTGGAAGAGGGATGAACACTGAAGCTTTCTTT | CATSGRGMNTEAFF
TRBJ1-2 | NA | TRBV6-5 | few | TGTGCCAGCAGTTACTCGCGGGACAACCTCTATGGCTACACCTTC | CASSYSRDNLYGYTF
TRBJ2-7 | NA | TRBV3-1 | many | TGTGCCAGCAGCCAAGGGGCTAGCTCCCTGCAGTACTTC | CASSQGASSLQYF
TRBJ1-2 | NA | TRBV28 | NA | TGTGCCAGCAGTTTAGGCGGGGCTGCGCAGGCTAACTATGGCTACACCTTC | CASSLGGAAQANYGYTF
TRBJ1-1 | NA | TRBV5-1 | NA | TGCGCCAGCAGCTTGATGTTGGCAGGAGGGAACACTGAAGCTTTCTTT | CASSLMLAGGNTEAFF
TRBJ2-1 | TRBD2 | TRBV5-1 | many | TGCGCCAGCAGCTTGAATAGCGGGAGCTCCTACAATGAGCAGTTCTTC | CASSLNSGSSYNEQFF
TRBJ2-3 | TRBD1 | TRBV29-1 | many | TGCAGCGTTGAAGGGACAGGGCCAGATACGCAGTATTTT | CSVEGTGPDTQYF
TRBJ2-1 | TRBD2 | TRBV20-1 | few | TGCAGTGCTAGGGTTAGCGGGAATGCATACAATGAGCAGTTCTTC | CSARVSGNAYNEQFF
TRBJ2-2 | NA | TRBV29-1 | NA | TGCAGCGTTCTCGGCGGGACGGACACCGGGGAGCTGTTTTTT | CSVLGGTDTGELFF
TRBJ2-7 | TRBD1 | TRBV28 | many | TGTGCCAGCACCAGGACAGGGAGGTACGAGCAGTACTTC | CASTRTGRYEQYF
TRBJ1-2 | TRBD1 | TRBV28 | few | TGTGCCAGCAGTTCTCAGGGGGCCTTTTTCTATGGCTACACCTTC | CASSSQGAFFYGYTF
TRBJ1-5 | NA | TRBV2 | NA | TGTGCCAGCAGTGGAAGGAAGCGCAATCAGCCCCAGCATTTT | CASSGRKRNQPQHF
TRBJ2-5 | TRBD2 | TRBV5-1 | NA | TGCGCCAGCAGCTTGAGCGGGAGCAAGGGAGAGACCCAGTACTTC | CASSLSGSKGETQYF
TRBJ1-3 | NA | TRBV5-1 | NA | TGCGCCAGCAGCTCGAGCGGCGGCTCTGGAAACACCATATATTTT | CASSSSGGSGNTIYF
TRBJ2-5 | NA | TRBV9 | NA | TGTGCCAGCAGCGTAGGAGTGTGGGGAGAAGAGACCCAGTACTTC | CASSVGVWGEETQYF
TRBJ1-1 | NA | TRBV6-5 | few | TGTGCCAGCAGTAGAGAACCCAACCTGAACACTGAAGCTTTCTTT | CASSREPNLNTEAFF
TRBJ2-7 | TRBD2 | TRBV2 | NA | TGTGCCAGCAGTGGGGTGCGAGCGGGAGCGGGGGAGCAGTACTTC | CASSGVRAGAGEQYF
TRBJ1-5 | TRBD1 | TRBV28 | many | TGTGCCAGCAGTTTCATGCTAGGGGGCGGTCAGCCCCAGCATTTT | CASSFMLGGGQPQHF
TRBJ1-1 | NA | TRBV27 | NA | TGTGCCAGCAGTTTTACCCTGAACACTGAAGCTTTCTTT | CASSFTLNTEAFF
TRBJ1-1 | NA | TRBV20-1 | many | TGCAGTGCTAGAGACCCCCTACGCACTGAAGCTTTCTTT | CSARDPLRTEAFF
TRBJ1-6 | TRBD1 | TRBV20-1 | many | TGCAGTGCTACCCAGGGACAGGGGTCGAATTCACCCCTCCACTTT | CSATQGQGSNSPLHF
TRBJ2-1 | TRBD2 | TRBV12-3/TRBV12-4 | many | TGTGCCAGCAGCGGGGGGGAGCTTTTCTATGAGCAGTTCTTC | CASSGGELFYEQFF
TRBJ2-3 | NA | TRBV2 | many | TGTGCCAGCAGTGGGGGTCCTGCAGATACGCAGTATTTT | CASSGGPADTQYF
TRBJ1-1 | TRBD1 | TRBV2 | NA | TGTGCCAGCCAAGGACAGGGACACACTGAAGCTTTCTTT | CASQGQGHTEAFF
TRBJ1-1 | NA | TRBV28 | many | TGTGCCAGCAGTTCGGGACGCCCGAACACTGAAGCTTTCTTT | CASSSGRPNTEAFF
TRBJ2-2 | NA | TRBV28 | few | TGTGCCAGCACCGGACGGACCGATCGCGAGCTGTTTTTT | CASTGRTDRELFF